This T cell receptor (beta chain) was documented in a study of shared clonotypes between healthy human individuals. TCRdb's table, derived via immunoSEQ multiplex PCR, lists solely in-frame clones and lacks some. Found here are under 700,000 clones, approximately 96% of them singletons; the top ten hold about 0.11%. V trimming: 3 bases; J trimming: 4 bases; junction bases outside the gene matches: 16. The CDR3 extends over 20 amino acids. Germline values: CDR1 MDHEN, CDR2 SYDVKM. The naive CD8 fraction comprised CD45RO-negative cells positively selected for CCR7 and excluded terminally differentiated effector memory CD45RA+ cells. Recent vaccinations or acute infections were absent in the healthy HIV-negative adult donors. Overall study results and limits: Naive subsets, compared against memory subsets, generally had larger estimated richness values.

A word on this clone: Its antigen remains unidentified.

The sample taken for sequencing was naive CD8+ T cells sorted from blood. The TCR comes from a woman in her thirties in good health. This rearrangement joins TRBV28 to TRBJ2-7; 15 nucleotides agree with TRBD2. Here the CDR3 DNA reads TGTGCCAGCAGTTTCGAGCGGACTAGCGGGAGGGCCATGTTCCCGTACGAGCAGTACTTC. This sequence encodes CASSFERTSGRAMFPYEQYF.